The present entry profiles one TCR beta chain with its context. What it recognizes is unknown. Researchers ran the PCR with 60 Vbeta and 13 Jbeta primers. The protocol was immunoSEQ multiplex PCR, while the TCRdb copy is restricted to in-frame clones and leaves out a portion. The sample holds about 190,000 clones; roughly 74% are singletons and the top ten take approximately 6%. When sampled, the donors appeared nominally healthy, though they likely had unrecorded immune exposures. These data are taken from a study of cytomegalovirus exposure and HLA in healthy donors. Study findings and constraints: Most of the TCR beta V segments (in an earlier analysis) were productive either about 90% or about 30% of the time. Follow-up analysis found HLA locus-dependent TCR association rates, highest for DRB1 and lowest for HLA-C. TCR beta V- and J-gene trimming was later associated with a missense DCLRE1C variant.

The sample consisted of PBMCs. The receptor was isolated from a woman younger than 45 in good health and CMV-seropositive.

The CDR3 DNA sequence: TGCGCCAGCAGCCAAGATCGGGGGGAGAGCTCCTACAATGAGCAGTTCTTC. This sequence encodes CASSQDRGESSYNEQFF. This chain links TRBV4-1 with TRBJ2-1, with 7 bases matching TRBD2. There are 17 residues in the CDR3. The V gene end was trimmed by 0 bases and the J gene end by 0 bases; junction bases not matched to a gene: 5. Germline assignment: CDR1 MGHRA and CDR2 YSYEKL.